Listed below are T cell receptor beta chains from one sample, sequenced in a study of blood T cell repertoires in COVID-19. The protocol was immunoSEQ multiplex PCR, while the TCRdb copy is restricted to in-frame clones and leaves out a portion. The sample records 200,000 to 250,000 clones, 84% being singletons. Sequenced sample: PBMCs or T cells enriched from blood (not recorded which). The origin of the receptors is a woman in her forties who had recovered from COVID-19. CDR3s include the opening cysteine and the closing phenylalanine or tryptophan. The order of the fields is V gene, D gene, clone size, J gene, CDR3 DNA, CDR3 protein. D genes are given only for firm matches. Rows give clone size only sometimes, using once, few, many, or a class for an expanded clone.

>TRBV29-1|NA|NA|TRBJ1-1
TGCAGCGTCGGACAGCTCATGAACACTGAAGCTTTCTTT
CSVGQLMNTEAFF
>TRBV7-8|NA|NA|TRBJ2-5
TGTGCCAGCAGCGCGAGAGTTCTATCGGAGACCCAGTACTTC
CASSARVLSETQYF
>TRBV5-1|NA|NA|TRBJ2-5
TGCGCCAGCAGCTTGAGGGACAACCTCGGGGAGACCCAGTACTTC
CASSLRDNLGETQYF
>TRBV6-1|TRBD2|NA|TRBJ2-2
TGTGCCAGCAGTGATCCTAGCGGGCTTCCAACGAACACCGGGGAGCTGTTTTTT
CASSDPSGLPTNTGELFF
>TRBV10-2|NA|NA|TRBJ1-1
TGCGCCAGCAGTGAGTCTAGCCCGGGAGGTATGAACACTGAAGCTTTCTTT
CASSESSPGGMNTEAFF
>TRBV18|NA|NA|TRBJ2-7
TGTGCCAGCTCCTCACGGAACGACGGTCTCGGGAACTTC
CASSSRNDGLGNF
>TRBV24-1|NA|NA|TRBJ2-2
TGTGCCACCAGGAGACGGAGGGACACCGGGGAGCTGTTTTTT
CATRRRRDTGELFF
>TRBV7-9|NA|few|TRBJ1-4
TGTGCCAGCAGCGCCGGGGGGAATATAAATGAAAAACTGTTTTTT
CASSAGGNINEKLFF
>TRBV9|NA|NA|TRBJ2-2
TGTGCCAGCAGCCTAATGGACCGGACCGGGGAGGAGCTGTTTTTT
CASSLMDRTGEELFF
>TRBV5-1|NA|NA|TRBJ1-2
TGCGCCAGCAGCTCTAGGGAGGGTGGCGGCTACACCTTC
CASSSREGGGYTF
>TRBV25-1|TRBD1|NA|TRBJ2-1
TGTGCCAGCTCGGGACAGGGGGCTTACAATGAGCAGTTCTTC
CASSGQGAYNEQFF
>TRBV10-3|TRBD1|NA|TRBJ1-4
TGTGCCATCAGTGGAGACAGGGAGGAGGAAAAACTGTTTTTT
CAISGDREEEKLFF
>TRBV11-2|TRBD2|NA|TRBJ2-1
TGTGCCAGCAGCTTAGACTATGGGGGGGGTGAGCAGTTCTTC
CASSLDYGGGEQFF
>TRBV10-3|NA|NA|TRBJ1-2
TGTGCCATCAGTGAGTCTCTATATGGCTACACCTTC
CAISESLYGYTF
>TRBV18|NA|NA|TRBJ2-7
TGTGCCAGCTCGCCGACCCTAGACTCCTACGAGCAGTACTTC
CASSPTLDSYEQYF
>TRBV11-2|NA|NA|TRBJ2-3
TGTGCCAGCAGCCTTCGGGGGAATACGCAGTATTTT
CASSLRGNTQYF
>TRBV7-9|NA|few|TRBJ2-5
TGTGCCAGCAGCTTATTCGGGGAGGGGGGCCAAGAGACCCAGTACTTC
CASSLFGEGGQETQYF